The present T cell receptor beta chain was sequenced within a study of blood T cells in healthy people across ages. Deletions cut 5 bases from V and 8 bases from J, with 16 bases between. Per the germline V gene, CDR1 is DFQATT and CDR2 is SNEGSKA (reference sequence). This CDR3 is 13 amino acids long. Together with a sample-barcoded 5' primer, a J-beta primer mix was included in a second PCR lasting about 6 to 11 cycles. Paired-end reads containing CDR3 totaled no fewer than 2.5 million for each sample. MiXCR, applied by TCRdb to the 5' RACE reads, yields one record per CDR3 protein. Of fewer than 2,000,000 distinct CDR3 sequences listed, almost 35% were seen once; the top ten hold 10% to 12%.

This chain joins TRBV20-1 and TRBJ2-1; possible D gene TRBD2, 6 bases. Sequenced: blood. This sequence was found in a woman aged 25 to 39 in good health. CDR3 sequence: CSAGTPPGDEQFF. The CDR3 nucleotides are TGCAGTGCTGGGACTCCCCCTGGGGATGAGCAGTTCTTC.